Below are 27 T cell receptor beta chains sequenced from a single sample in a study of shared clonotypes between healthy human individuals. The assay was immunoSEQ multiplex PCR, and TCRdb's table has in-frame clones only and misses some. Among some 1.5 million clones listed, 95% to 99% were seen once. The specimen sequenced was naive CD4+ T cells sorted from blood. Subset denoted: CD45RA+ positively selected. These receptors were taken from a man aged 25 to 40 in good health.

The rearrangement uses TRBV4-3 and TRBJ2-7; D might be TRBD1 or TRBD2, each matching 5 bases. The ends were cut back, 1 base at V and 1 base at J, with 14 bases in the middle. Per germline, CDR1 LGHNA and CDR2 YSLEER. The CDR3 has 16 amino acids. The CDR3 DNA reads as TGCGCCAGCAGCCAAGGTAGGGGACGTCCTTCCTACGAGCAGTACTTC. This encodes CASSQGRGRPSYEQYF.

The chain recombines TRBV4-2 with TRBJ1-1, with a weak D call TRBD1 (5 bases). Trimming stripped 5 bases from V and 0 bases from J, with 16 bases between. CDR3 length equals 16 residues. Germline-derived CDR1 and CDR2 are LGHNA and YNFKEQ. The CDR3 region has the DNA TGTGCCAGCAGCTTGGACGGAGGGGCCCTGAACACTGAAGCTTTCTTT. It codes for CASSLDGGALNTEAFF.

The J gene is TRBJ2-2, the V gene TRBV29-1; 10 bases agree with TRBD2. After removal of 7 bases from V and 5 bases from J, the junction contained 4 bases not matched to a gene. The germline V gene has CDR1 SQVTM and CDR2 ANQGSEA. The CDR3 is 13 amino acids. The DNA of the CDR3 is TGCAGCGCCTCTAGCGGGAGAACCGGGGAGCTGTTTTTT. Translated: CSASSGRTGELFF.

CDR3: CASSKGGTGGHLLSGANVLTF. As DNA, the CDR3 is TGTGCCAGCAGCAAAGGGGGGACAGGGGGCCACCTACTCTCTGGGGCCAACGTCCTGACTTTC. The rearrangement uses TRBV21-1 and TRBJ2-6; the D segment call TRBD1 is taken from the table without a DNA check. TRBV21-1 is an annotated pseudogene. The CDR3 extends over 21 amino acids.

The chain is built from TRBV5-1 and TRBJ2-5; possible D gene TRBD1, 5 bases. Trimming pared 0 bases from V and 0 bases from J, leaving 9 bases between. The CDR3 is 15 amino acids. CDR1 is SGHRS and CDR2 is YFSETQ in the germline V gene. The CDR3 loop is CASSLGVQDQETQYF. Here the CDR3 DNA reads TGCGCCAGCAGCTTGGGGGTACAGGACCAAGAGACCCAGTACTTC.

On this clone itself: Its ends do not fully match the called genes, so a read error is possible. The chain uses TRBV30 and TRBJ2-7; TRBD2 agrees at 7 bases. This CDR3 has 9 residues. Germline V lookup: CDR1 GTSNPN, CDR2 SVGIG (reference sequence). CDR3 in amino acids: CAWTWGRAF. The CDR3, as DNA: TGTGCCTGGACGTGGGGGAGGGCCTTC.

The chain employs TRBV29-1 and TRBJ1-5; the D gene is possibly TRBD1 (5 bases). CDR1 and CDR2 from the germline V gene are SQVTM and ANQGSEA. The V end was cut by 8 bases, the J end by 10 bases, with 21 bases between. The CDR3 has 13 residues. In DNA, the CDR3 is TGCAGCATTTCTGACAGTGTATTCGCCCCCCAGCATTTT. Protein: CSISDSVFAPQHF.

Concerning this clone itself: Other DNA sequences in this specimen translate into the identical CDR3. J is TRBJ2-1 and V is TRBV18; D is possibly TRBD1 (5 bases). Trimming removed 4 bases at V and 1 base at J, with 5 bases between. The CDR3 loop spans 13 amino acids. Germline V gives CDR1 KGHSH, CDR2 LQKENI. The CDR3 nucleotides read TGTGCCAGCTCACAGGGGTCCTACAATGAGCAGTTCTTC. Its translation is CASSQGSYNEQFF.

Worth noting for this clone: The junction and the germline gene differ at one end; a read error may be behind it. The CDR3 is CASSLVFSSYNEQFF. Written as DNA, the CDR3 is TGTGCCAGCAGCTTAGTCTTCAGCTCCTACAATGAGCAATTCTTC. This rearrangement joins TRBV7-2 to TRBJ2-1; D is unresolved. Germline CDR1 SGHTA, CDR2 FQGNSA. This CDR3 region has 15 residues.

The chain joins TRBV29-1 to TRBJ2-1; TRBD2 aligns across 12 bases. The CDR3 has 15 amino acids. Trimming took 4 bases from V and 5 from J; bases not matched to a gene: 6. Germline lookup yields CDR1 SQVTM and CDR2 ANQGSEA. In nucleotides, the CDR3 is TGCAGCGTTGCCCGTCGACTAGCGGGGGACAATGAGCAGTTCTTC. Its protein is CSVARRLAGDNEQFF.

Note on this clone: This sample includes further DNA sequences coding for the same CDR3. The J gene is TRBJ2-3, the V gene TRBV6-5; no reliable D call. Trimming took 5 bases from V and 0 from J, leaving 12 bases between them. Germline V gene sequence: CDR1 MNHEY, CDR2 SVGAGI. The CDR3 runs 15 residues. In DNA form, the CDR3 reads TGTGCCAGCAGTCCATTGGCGGTTAGCACAGATACGCAGTATTTT. Its translation: CASSPLAVSTDTQYF.

This sequence joins TRBV9 and TRBJ1-3, with unresolved D. Germline V lookup: CDR1 SGDLS, CDR2 YYNGEE. This CDR3 is built from 18 residues. The V end was cut by 2 bases, the J end by 0 bases, with 18 bases between. In DNA, the CDR3 is TGTGCCAGCAGCGTGGGGAGGGTCTCCCCTTACTCTGGAAACACCATATATTTT. It yields the protein CASSVGRVSPYSGNTIYF.

The table lists this clone with a count of one. Other DNA variants within this sample encode the same CDR3. The chain joins TRBV5-6 to TRBJ2-7; D may be TRBD1 (6 bases). CDR3 size: 13 residues. The germline gives CDR1 SGHDT, CDR2 YYEEEE. The V end was cut by 3 bases, the J end by 4 bases, with 11 bases between. CDR3 protein: CASSSGQPYEQYF. The CDR3, as DNA: TGTGCCAGCAGCTCAGGACAGCCTTACGAGCAGTACTTC.

V and J are TRBV29-1 and TRBJ1-4; tentative D call: TRBD1 (6 bases). Germline-derived CDR1 and CDR2 are SQVTM and ANQGSEA. The CDR3 runs 12 residues. V lost 4 bases and J 6 bases, leaving 9 bases between the germline ends. The CDR3 protein is CSVARGDEKLFF. CDR3 in DNA: TGCAGCGTTGCCAGGGGAGATGAAAAACTGTTTTTT.

The chain joins TRBV9 to TRBJ2-5; 8 bases are shared with TRBD2. J gave up 2 bases and V 2 bases, and 11 bases lay outside the gene matches. The CDR3 length is 17 residues. Germline V CDR1 and CDR2: SGDLS, YYNGEE. CDR3 region: CASSVRAGGLYQETQYF. The CDR3 nucleotides read TGTGCCAGCAGCGTTAGGGCGGGGGGTTTGTATCAAGAGACCCAGTACTTC.

A remark on this clone: The sample carries other DNA sequences with the same CDR3. This chain links TRBV18 with TRBJ2-7; perhaps TRBD1 as D (6 bases). The CDR3 is made up of 13 amino acids. The germline CDR1 and CDR2 sequences are KGHSH and LQKENI. The germline V and J ends were trimmed by 3 bases and 2 bases, with 8 bases remaining between them. The CDR3 nucleotides read TGTGCCAGCTCACCCCCAGGGGCCTACGAGCAGTACTTC. It yields the protein CASSPPGAYEQYF.

V usage is TRBV30 and J usage is TRBJ1-5; D possibly corresponds to TRBD1 (5 bases). CDR3 length: 13 amino acids. The germline V gene has CDR1 GTSNPN and CDR2 SVGIG (reference sequence). The germline V and J ends were trimmed by 2 bases and 4 bases, with 9 bases remaining between them. CDR3 coding DNA: TGTGCCTGGAGTCATAGACAGAATCAGCCCCAGCATTTT. Its translation: CAWSHRQNQPQHF.

The V call is TRBV7-2, the J call TRBJ1-2, with TRBD1 matching 9 bases. The germline gives CDR1 SGHTA, CDR2 FQGNSA. This CDR3 has 15 amino acids. The trim removed 1 base at V and 7 bases at J, leaving 7 bases unmatched. The CDR3 region has the DNA TGTGCCAGCAGCTTAGAGACAGGGGGTATGGGTGGCTACACCTTC. Amino acid sequence: CASSLETGGMGGYTF.

V usage is TRBV25-1 and J usage is TRBJ2-7; TRBD2 matches 8 bases. V shed 5 bases and J 2 bases; nucleotides not matched to a gene: 8. The CDR3 length is 15 residues. The V gene's germline CDR1 is MGHDK and CDR2 SYGVNS. This CDR3 is CASSPLAGLTYEQYF. CDR3 nucleotides: TGTGCCAGCAGTCCCCTAGCGGGTTTGACCTACGAGCAGTACTTC.

The rearrangement joins TRBV2 to TRBJ2-3; 10 bases agree with TRBD1. Germline V gene lookup returns CDR1 SNHLY and CDR2 FYNNEI. The CDR3 is made up of 15 amino acids. V was clipped by 4 bases and J by 6 bases; unmatched bases: 7. This CDR3 reads CASSGDRGREDTQYF. The CDR3 DNA is TGTGCCAGCAGTGGAGACAGGGGGCGCGAGGATACGCAGTATTTT.

This chain connects TRBV27 to TRBJ2-7, with D possibly matching TRBD1 (5 bases). V was pared by 3 bases and J by 2 bases, with 11 bases between. The germline gives CDR1 MNHEY, CDR2 SMNVEV (reference sequence). This CDR3 comprises 14 residues. CDR3: CASSFLAGTYEQYF. The CDR3 nucleotides are TGTGCCAGCAGTTTCTTGGCAGGGACCTACGAGCAGTACTTC.

The CDR3 loop reads CASSQDQYRGQFF. The CDR3 DNA reads TGTGCCAGCAGCCAAGATCAGTACAGGGGGCAATTCTTC. The rearrangement uses TRBV14 and TRBJ2-1, with 9 bases fitting TRBD1. V gave up 0 bases and J gave up 16 bases; unmatched junction bases: 7. The CDR3 has 13 residues. Germline loops: CDR1 SGHDN, CDR2 FVKESK.

The J gene is TRBJ2-2, the V gene TRBV28, with TRBD2 identical over 14 bases. CDR3 size: 14 residues. In germline, CDR1 is MDHEN, CDR2 SYDVKM. With 10 bases clipped from V and 5 bases from J, the junction kept 3 bases outside the gene matches. CDR3 residues: CATGTSGSTGELFF. As DNA, the CDR3 is TGTGCCACCGGGACTAGCGGGAGTACCGGGGAGCTGTTTTTT.

The chain uses TRBV5-1 and TRBJ2-7, with D perhaps TRBD1 (5 bases). The V and J ends lost 4 bases and 5 bases respectively, with 22 bases between them. The CDR3 consists of 16 residues. In germline, CDR1 is SGHRS, CDR2 YFSETQ. CDR3: CASSPNFWGEGNEQYF. CDR3 DNA sequence: TGCGCCAGCAGCCCAAATTTTTGGGGCGAAGGTAACGAGCAGTACTTC.

J is TRBJ1-2 and V is TRBV5-6, with 8 bases lining up with TRBD1. With 3 bases clipped from V and 4 bases from J, the junction kept 5 bases outside the gene matches. The CDR3 totals 14 residues. Germline-derived CDR1 and CDR2 are SGHDT and YYEEEE. The CDR3 reads CASSWRQGPYGYTF. Written as DNA, the CDR3 is TGTGCCAGCAGCTGGAGACAGGGGCCCTATGGCTACACCTTC.

As regards this clone: Other DNA variants within this sample encode the same CDR3. The V gene is TRBV5-1, the J gene TRBJ2-5; perhaps TRBD1 as D (5 bases). V was trimmed by 0 bases and J by 2 bases, leaving 8 bases between them. The germline V gene has CDR1 SGHRS and CDR2 YFSETQ. This CDR3 contains 14 residues. The CDR3 here is CASSLGGTQETQYF. DNA of the CDR3: TGCGCCAGCAGCTTGGGGGGCACACAAGAGACCCAGTACTTC.

The J gene is TRBJ2-3, the V gene TRBV2, with a possible D match to TRBD2 (5 bases). Trimming removed 0 bases at V and 4 bases at J, with 11 bases between. The CDR3 sequence is 15 residues long. Germline loops: CDR1 SNHLY, CDR2 FYNNEI. The CDR3 DNA follows: TGTGCCAGCAGTGAAGCCCGGATTAGCGCAGATACGCAGTATTTT. This translates into CASSEARISADTQYF. The variable domain in full, completed from reference TRBV2 and TRBJ2-3, reads EPEVTQTPSHQVTQMGQEVILRCVPISNHLYFYWYRQILGQKVEFLVSFYNNEISEKSEIFDDQFSVERPDGSNFTLKIRSTKLEDSAMYFCASSEARISADTQYFGPGTRLTVL.